The subject of this entry is one T cell receptor beta chain. What it binds is unknown. CDR3 length: 13 residues. Trimming stripped 5 bases from V and 7 bases from J, with 15 bases between. CDR1 is SGHTA and CDR2 is FQGTGA in the germline V gene. The entry originates in a study of beta chain features in type 1 diabetes. The study, taken as a whole, reports: All four CD4+ subsets of Type 1 diabetes patients contained TCRB CDR3s that were moderately but significantly shorter. Unsettled here was the matter of whether HLA type influences TCRB rearrangement.

What was sequenced were expressed TCRB transcripts, since all of the isolated RNA had been reverse transcribed. Sequencing was performed with immunoSEQ multiplex PCR; in TCRdb, only in-frame clones are kept and a portion is missing. In the table there are about 130,000 clones, roughly a tenth of which are singletons. Sorting with CD45RO/CCR7/CD25/CD127/CD95/CD27 yielded naive, central memory, regulatory and stem-like memory CD4+ cells. Sequencing was done on a sample of central memory CD4+ T cells from blood. This rearrangement joins TRBV7-3 to TRBJ2-7, with D maybe TRBD2 (6 bases). The sequence was collected from a man aged 18-30 years in good health. This chain's CDR3 is CASSPLAGGEQYF. CDR3 coding DNA: TGTGCCAGCAGCCCCCTTGCCGGGGGAGAGCAGTACTTC.